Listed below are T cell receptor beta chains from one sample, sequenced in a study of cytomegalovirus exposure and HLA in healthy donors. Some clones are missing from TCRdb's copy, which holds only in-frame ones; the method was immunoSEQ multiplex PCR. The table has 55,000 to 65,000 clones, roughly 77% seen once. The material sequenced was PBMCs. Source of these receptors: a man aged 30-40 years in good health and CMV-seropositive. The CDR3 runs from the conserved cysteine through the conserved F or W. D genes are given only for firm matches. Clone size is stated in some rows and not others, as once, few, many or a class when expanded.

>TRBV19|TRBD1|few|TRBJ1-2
TGTGCCAGTAGTATTAACAGGGGGTCTGGCTACACCTTC
CASSINRGSGYTF
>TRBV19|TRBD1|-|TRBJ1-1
TGTGCCAGTAGTATCTTAGCCCAGGGGGCTGAAGCTTTCTTT
CASSILAQGAEAFF
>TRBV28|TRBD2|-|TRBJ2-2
TGTGCCAGCAGTTTTCCTCCGGGGGGGACCGGGGAGCTGTTTTTT
CASSFPPGGTGELFF
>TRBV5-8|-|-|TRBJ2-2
TGTGCCACCCGAAATGGGGGCGTTAACGGGGAGCTGTTTTTT
CATRNGGVNGELFF
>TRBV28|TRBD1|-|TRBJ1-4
TGTGCCAGCAGTTTAAACAGGGGAGTTCGGGAAAAACTGTTTTTT
CASSLNRGVREKLFF
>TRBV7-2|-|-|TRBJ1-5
TGTGCCAGCAGCTTAGCGGCCAGGGCACGGCCCCAGCATTTT
CASSLAARARPQHF
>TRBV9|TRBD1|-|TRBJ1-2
TGTGCCAGCACCCCGGGACAGGGGATTAGCTACACCTTC
CASTPGQGISYTF
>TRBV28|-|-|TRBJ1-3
TGTGCCAGCAGTTTATTGGGAGGGGCTGGAAACACCATATATTTT
CASSLLGGAGNTIYF
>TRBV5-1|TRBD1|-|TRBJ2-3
TGCGCCAGCATCCCATCGTTTATGGACAGGGGCACAGATACGCAGTATTTT
CASIPSFMDRGTDTQYF
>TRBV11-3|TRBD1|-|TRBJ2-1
TGTGCCAGCAGCCCCGGGACAGGGGGATACAATGAGCAGTTCTTC
CASSPGTGGYNEQFF
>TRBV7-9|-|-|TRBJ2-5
TGTGCCAGCAGCCTAGAACTTGGGACCCAGTACTTC
CASSLELGTQYF
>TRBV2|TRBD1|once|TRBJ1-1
TGTGCCAGCAGGGCCGGGACAGAGGGTGGTTTGGCTTTCTTT
CASRAGTEGGLAFF
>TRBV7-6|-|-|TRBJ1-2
TGTGCCAGCAGCTTAACCGTGCGGGGCTACACCTTC
CASSLTVRGYTF
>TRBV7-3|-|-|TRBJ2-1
TGTGCCAGCAGCTTAACCTACGGGCAGGGTCACAATGAGCAGTTCTTC
CASSLTYGQGHNEQFF
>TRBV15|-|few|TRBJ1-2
TGTGCCACCAGCAGATGGGGGGTAGACTATGGCTACACCTTC
CATSRWGVDYGYTF
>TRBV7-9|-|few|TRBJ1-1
TGTGCCAGCAGCTTAGCCCAGAATGAAGCTTTCTTT
CASSLAQNEAFF
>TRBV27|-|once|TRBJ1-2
TGTGCCAGCAGTTCCTACCGGGAAGATGGCTACACCTTC
CASSSYREDGYTF
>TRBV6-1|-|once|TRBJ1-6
TGTGCCAGCAGTGACAGGGCCACCTCCTATAATTCACCCCTCCACTTT
CASSDRATSYNSPLHF
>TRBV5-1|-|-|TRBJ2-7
TGCGCCAGCAGCTTGGACAGCCCCTACGAGCAGTACTTC
CASSLDSPYEQYF
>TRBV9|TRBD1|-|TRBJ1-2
TGTGCCAGCAGCGTAGGCGGACAGGCGTTCTTGGGAGGCTACACCTTC
CASSVGGQAFLGGYTF
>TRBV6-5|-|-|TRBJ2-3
TGTGCCAGCAGAAGGGACTCCACAGATACGCAGTATTTT
CASRRDSTDTQYF
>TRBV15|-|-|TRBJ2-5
TGTGCCACCAGCAGAGACCCGGTTCAAGAGACCCAGTACTTC
CATSRDPVQETQYF
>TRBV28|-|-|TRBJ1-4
TGTGCCAGCAGTTTGGAGGGGACCTGGGGTGAAAAACTGTTTTTT
CASSLEGTWGEKLFF
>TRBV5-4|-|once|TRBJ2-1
TGTGCCAGCAGCCCCCGTGGGGGCGGAGCTCATAATGAGCAGTTCTTC
CASSPRGGGAHNEQFF
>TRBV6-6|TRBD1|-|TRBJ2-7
TGTGCCAGCAGCCTAGCTCCGGGACAGGAATACTCGTGCTTC
CASSLAPGQEYSCF
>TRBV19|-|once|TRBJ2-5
TGTGCCAGTAGTATGGGCAGGGCAGAGACCCAGTACTTC
CASSMGRAETQYF
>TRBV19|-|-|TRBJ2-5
TGTGCCAGTAGTGCTCAGGGAGGCCAGTACTTC
CASSAQGGQYF
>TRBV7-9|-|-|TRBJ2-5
TGTGCCAGCAGCTTAGAACCGACTAAAGAGACCCAGTACTTC
CASSLEPTKETQYF
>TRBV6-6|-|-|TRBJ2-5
TGTGCCAGCAGTTACTCTGAGGGAGGGACCCAGTACTTC
CASSYSEGGTQYF
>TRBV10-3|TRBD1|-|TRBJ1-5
TGTGCCACCAGCATTCAGGGGGCAGAGCCCCAGCATTTT
CATSIQGAEPQHF
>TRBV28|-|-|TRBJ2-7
TGTGCCAGCAGTACACCAGGCGAGCAGTACTTC
CASSTPGEQYF
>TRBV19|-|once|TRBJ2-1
TGTGCCAGTAGTTCGCGGACAGAGGGGACCATGTTTTACAATGAGCAGTTCTTC
CASSSRTEGTMFYNEQFF
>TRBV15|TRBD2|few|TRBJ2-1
TGTGCCACCAGGGCTGCTAGCGGGGGGGCTGATGAGCAGTTCTTC
CATRAASGGADEQFF
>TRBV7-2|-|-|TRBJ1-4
TGTGCCAGCAGCTCGAACAGGGAAAAACTGTTTTTT
CASSSNREKLFF
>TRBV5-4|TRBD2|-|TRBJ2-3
TGTGCCAGCAGCTTGGTCGGACTAGCGGGGGGCACTAGCACAGATACGCAGTATTTT
CASSLVGLAGGTSTDTQYF
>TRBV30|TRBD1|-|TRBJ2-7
TGTGCCTTTGGACAGGGGAACCACGAGCAGTACTTC
CAFGQGNHEQYF
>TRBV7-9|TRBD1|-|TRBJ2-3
TGTGCCAGCAGCCTCAGTCGGGACAGGGGGACAGATACGCAGTATTTT
CASSLSRDRGTDTQYF
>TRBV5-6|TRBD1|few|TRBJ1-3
TGTGCCAGCAGTTTCGGGACAGGGCTAAACACCATATATTTT
CASSFGTGLNTIYF
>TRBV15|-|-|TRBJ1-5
TGTGCCACCAGCAGAGATCGGGGGGCCAATCAGCCCCAGCATTTT
CATSRDRGANQPQHF
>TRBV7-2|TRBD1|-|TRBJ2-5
TGTGCCAGCAGCCGGCAACAGGGGGGAGAGACCCAGTACTTC
CASSRQQGGETQYF